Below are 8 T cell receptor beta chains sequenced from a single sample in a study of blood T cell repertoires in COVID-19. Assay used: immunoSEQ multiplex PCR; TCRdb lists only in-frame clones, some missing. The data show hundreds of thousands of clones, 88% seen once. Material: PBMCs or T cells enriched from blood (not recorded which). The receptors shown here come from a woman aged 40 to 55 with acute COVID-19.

The CDR3, as DNA: TGTGCCAGCAGCCCAAGTGGGAGGGACACTGAAGCTTTCTTT. As protein: CASSPSGRDTEAFF. The J gene is TRBJ1-1, the V gene TRBV9; no clear D. Trimming shortened V by 4 bases and J by 3 bases, and 13 bases separated the two germline ends. The CDR3 has 14 residues. CDR1 is SGDLS, CDR2 YYNGEE, per germline.

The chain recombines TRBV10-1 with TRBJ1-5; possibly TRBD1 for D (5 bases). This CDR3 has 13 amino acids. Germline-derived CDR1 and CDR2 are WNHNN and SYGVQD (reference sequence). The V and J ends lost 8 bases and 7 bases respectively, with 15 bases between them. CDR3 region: CASGNQGSQPQHF. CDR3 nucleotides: TGCGCCAGCGGTAATCAGGGATCCCAGCCCCAGCATTTT.

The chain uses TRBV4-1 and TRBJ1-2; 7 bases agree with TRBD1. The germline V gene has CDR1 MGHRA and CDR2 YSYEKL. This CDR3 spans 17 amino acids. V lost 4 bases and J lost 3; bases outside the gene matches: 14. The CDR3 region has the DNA TGCGCCAGCAGCCGAGGGCTGAGACAGGGAGGAGACTATGGCTACACCTTC. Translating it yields CASSRGLRQGGDYGYTF.

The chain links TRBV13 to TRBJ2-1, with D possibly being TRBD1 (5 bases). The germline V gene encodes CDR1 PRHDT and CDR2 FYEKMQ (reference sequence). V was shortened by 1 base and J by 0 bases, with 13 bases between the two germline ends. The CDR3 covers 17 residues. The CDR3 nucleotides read TGTGCCAGCAGCTTAGTTGACGGCAGGGTCTCCTACAATGAGCAGTTCTTC. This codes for CASSLVDGRVSYNEQFF.

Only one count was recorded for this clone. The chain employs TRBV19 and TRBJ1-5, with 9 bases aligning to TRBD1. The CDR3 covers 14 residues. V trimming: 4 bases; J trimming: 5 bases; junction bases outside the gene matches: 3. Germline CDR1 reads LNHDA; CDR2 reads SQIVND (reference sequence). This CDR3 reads CASSRDREYQPQHF. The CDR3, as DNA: TGTGCCAGTAGTAGGGACAGGGAGTATCAGCCCCAGCATTTT.

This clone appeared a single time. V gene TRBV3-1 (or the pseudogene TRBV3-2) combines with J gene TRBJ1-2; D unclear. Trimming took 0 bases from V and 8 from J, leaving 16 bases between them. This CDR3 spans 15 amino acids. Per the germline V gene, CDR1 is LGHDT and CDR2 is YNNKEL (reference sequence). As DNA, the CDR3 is TGTGCCAGCAGCCAAGATAGTTCCCACGGGAGAGGCTACACCTTC. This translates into CASSQDSSHGRGYTF.

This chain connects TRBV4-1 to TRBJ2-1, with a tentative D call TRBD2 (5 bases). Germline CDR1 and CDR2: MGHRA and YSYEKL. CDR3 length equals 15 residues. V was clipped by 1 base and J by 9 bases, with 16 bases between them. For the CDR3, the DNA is TGCGCCAGCAGCCAAGTCTTAATAAGCGGAAGTGAGCAGTTCTTC. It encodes CASSQVLISGSEQFF.

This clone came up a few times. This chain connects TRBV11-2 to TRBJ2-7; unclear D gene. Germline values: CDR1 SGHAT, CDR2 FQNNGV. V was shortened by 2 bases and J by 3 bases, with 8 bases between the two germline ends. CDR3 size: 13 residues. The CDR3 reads CASSLSADYEQYF. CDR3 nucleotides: TGTGCCAGCAGCTTATCCGCGGACTACGAGCAGTACTTC.